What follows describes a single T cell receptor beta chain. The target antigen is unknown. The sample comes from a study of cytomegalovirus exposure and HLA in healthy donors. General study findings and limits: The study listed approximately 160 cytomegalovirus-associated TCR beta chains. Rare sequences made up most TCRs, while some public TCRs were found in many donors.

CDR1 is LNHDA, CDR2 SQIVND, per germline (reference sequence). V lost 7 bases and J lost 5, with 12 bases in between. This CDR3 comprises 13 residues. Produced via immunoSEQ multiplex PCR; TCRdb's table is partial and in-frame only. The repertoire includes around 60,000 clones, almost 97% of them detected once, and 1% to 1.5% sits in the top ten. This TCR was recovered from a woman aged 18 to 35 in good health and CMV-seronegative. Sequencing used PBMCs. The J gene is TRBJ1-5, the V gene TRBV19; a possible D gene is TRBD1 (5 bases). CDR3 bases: TGTGCCAGTACCCCGACAGAGTATCAGCCCCAGCATTTT. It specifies CASTPTEYQPQHF.